The clone carrying this T cell receptor (beta chain) has just a few counts. The record originates from a study of CD8+ T cells in alopecia areata. Study-wide background: Tofacitinib administration persisted for 6 to 18 months, succeeded by 6 months off drug.

Treatment described: oral pan-JAK inhibitor, 5-10 mg twice daily. Lesional scalp punch biopsies and peripheral blood were collected from alopecia areata patients. Both CD4+ and CD8+ T cells were separated by sorting PBMCs. V was clipped by 2 bases and J by 5 bases, with 13 bases between them. The germline CDR1 and CDR2 sequences are SGHAT and FQNNGV. The CDR3 is 15 amino acids. Once RNA had been extracted, it was reverse transcribed into cDNA to act as the sequencing template. The assay was immunoSEQ multiplex PCR, and TCRdb's table has in-frame clones only and misses some. The table lists some 99,000 clones, 60% to 65% of them singletons.

The sequenced sample was CD8+ T cells sorted from blood, obtained at week 4, from a patient treated with tofacitinib. The chain combines TRBV11-2 with TRBJ2-1, with D unclear. The receptor was isolated from a human donor with alopecia areata. CDR3 region: CASSLPGSKDNEQFF. The DNA of the CDR3 is TGTGCCAGCAGCTTACCGGGTAGTAAAGACAATGAGCAGTTCTTC.